Presented here are 24 T cell receptor beta chains from one specimen sequenced in a study of blood T cell repertoires in COVID-19. Here immunoSEQ multiplex PCR was the method, and the copy in TCRdb shows in-frame clones only, minus some. In the table there are 120,000 to 150,000 clones, approximately 92% of which are singletons. Sequenced material: peripheral blood. Every receptor here comes from a man aged 18 to 29 with COVID-19, enrolled during active disease.

V usage is TRBV3-1 (or the pseudogene TRBV3-2) and J usage is TRBJ2-7; TRBD2 might be the D (6 bases). The germline V and J ends were trimmed by 4 bases and 4 bases, with 17 bases remaining between them. The germline CDR1 and CDR2 sequences are LGHDT and YNNKEL (reference sequence). The CDR3 consists of 15 residues. CDR3 DNA: TGTGCCAGCAGCCCAGGTGGTGCGGGACCTTACGAGCAGTACTTC. This translates into CASSPGGAGPYEQYF.

The V gene is TRBV24-1, the J gene TRBJ2-1; 8 nucleotides align to TRBD1. J gave up 9 bases and V 2 bases, and 11 bases lay outside the gene matches. Germline lookup yields CDR1 KGHDR and CDR2 SFDVKD. The CDR3 spans 16 residues. The CDR3 here is CATSDWRQGLRGEQFF. DNA for the CDR3: TGTGCCACCAGTGATTGGAGACAGGGGCTCCGAGGTGAGCAGTTCTTC.

This rearrangement joins TRBV5-4 to TRBJ2-4, with D possibly matching TRBD2 (5 bases). Germline CDR1 reads SGHNT; CDR2 reads YYREEE (reference sequence). The CDR3 runs to 17 residues. Trimming pared 0 bases from V and 3 bases from J, leaving 16 bases between. The CDR3 here is CASSLGGGGQHKNIQYF. The CDR3 DNA is TGTGCCAGCAGCTTGGGTGGCGGCGGGCAGCACAAAAACATTCAGTACTTC.

This chain links TRBV18 with TRBJ1-5; a weak D match, TRBD1 (6 bases). The V and J ends lost 1 base and 6 bases respectively, with 10 bases between them. CDR3 length: 14 amino acids. The germline V gene has CDR1 KGHSH and CDR2 LQKENI. This CDR3 is CASSPQAGVQPQHF. The CDR3 nucleotides read TGTGCCAGCTCACCACAAGCAGGGGTTCAGCCCCAGCATTTT.

The V gene is TRBV11-1, the J gene TRBJ2-5; 9 positions agree with TRBD2. Germline assignment: CDR1 SGHAT and CDR2 FQDESV (reference sequence). The CDR3 runs 16 residues. The V gene end was trimmed by 5 bases and the J gene end by 2 bases; junction bases not matched to a gene: 9. This CDR3 is CASSHLGAGGQETQYF. The DNA for the CDR3 is TGTGCCAGCAGCCACCTAGGGGCGGGAGGGCAAGAGACCCAGTACTTC.

The chain uses TRBV19 and TRBJ2-3; perhaps TRBD2 as D (7 bases). CDR3 length: 13 residues. Germline V CDR1 and CDR2: LNHDA, SQIVND (reference sequence). Trimming stripped 10 bases from V and 5 bases from J, with 16 bases between. The CDR3 bases are TGTGCCACAACGAGGGGGAGGGGAGATACGCAGTATTTT. This sequence encodes CATTRGRGDTQYF.

The genes are TRBV5-1 and TRBJ1-1; D not certain. CDR1 and CDR2 (germline): SGHRS, YFSETQ. Trimming cost V 4 bases and J 6 bases, with 13 bases left between them. This CDR3 has 13 residues. The CDR3 reads CASSPKPEAEAFF. The CDR3 nucleotides read TGCGCCAGCAGCCCGAAACCTGAGGCTGAAGCTTTCTTT.

This sequence joins TRBV6-6 and TRBJ1-2; D is ambiguous. V was pared by 5 bases and J by 0 bases, with 16 bases between. The CDR3 runs to 16 residues. The germline gives CDR1 MNHNY, CDR2 SVGAGI (reference sequence). DNA of the CDR3: TGTGCCAGCAGTGCGCCCGGTCGCTCTTCTAACTATGGCTACACCTTC. Amino acids: CASSAPGRSSNYGYTF.

The chain links TRBV28 to TRBJ1-1; the D gene is possibly TRBD1 (6 bases). Per germline, CDR1 MDHEN and CDR2 SYDVKM. The CDR3 consists of 16 residues. Trimming removed 4 bases from V and 2 bases from J, with 17 bases in between. This CDR3 is CASSYPIDRSNTEAFF. CDR3 sequence (DNA): TGTGCCAGCAGTTATCCGATCGACAGGAGTAACACTGAAGCTTTCTTT.

The chain uses TRBV9 and TRBJ1-5; maybe TRBD1 (6 bases). With 0 bases removed from V and 5 bases from J, the gap between germline ends came to 9 bases. Per germline, CDR1 SGDLS and CDR2 YYNGEE. The CDR3 loop spans 14 amino acids. In nucleotides, the CDR3 is TGTGCCAGCAGCGTAGGGGACAACGATCAGCCCCAGCATTTT. Translating it yields CASSVGDNDQPQHF.

The gene calls are TRBV5-4 and TRBJ2-7; TRBD1 matches 12 bases. CDR3 size: 15 residues. Germline V lookup: CDR1 SGHNT, CDR2 YYREEE (reference sequence). V trimming: 4 bases; J trimming: 5 bases; junction bases outside the gene matches: 7. The CDR3 loop is CASSAAGTGGHEQYF. CDR3 in DNA: TGTGCCAGCAGCGCAGCCGGGACAGGGGGCCACGAGCAGTACTTC.

This chain uses TRBV28 with TRBJ1-2, with D hard to call. From germline, CDR1 is MDHEN and CDR2 SYDVKM. Trimming removed 5 bases from V and 6 bases from J, with 10 bases in between. The CDR3 sequence is 12 residues long. CDR3: CASSLAGDGYTF. The CDR3 DNA sequence: TGTGCCAGCAGTCTAGCTGGGGATGGCTACACCTTC.

The chain has TRBV5-1 and TRBJ2-1; 7 positions agree with TRBD1. The CDR3 extends over 15 amino acids. V trimming: 1 base; J trimming: 5 bases; junction bases outside the gene matches: 6. Germline lookup yields CDR1 SGHRS and CDR2 YFSETQ. The CDR3 loop is CASSLWGTEHNEQFF. The CDR3 region has the DNA TGCGCCAGCAGCTTGTGGGGGACAGAACACAATGAGCAGTTCTTC.

This clone was seen once. The genes are TRBV7-2 and TRBJ1-6; D call uncertain. The CDR3 is made up of 14 amino acids. V gave up 1 base and J gave up 4 bases, with 5 bases separating them. Per the germline V gene, CDR1 is SGHTA and CDR2 is FQGNSA. The CDR3 DNA follows: TGTGCCAGCAGCTTAGACGGTTATAATTCACCCCTCCACTTT. It codes for CASSLDGYNSPLHF.

This chain connects TRBV7-8 to TRBJ2-7; tentative D call: TRBD2 (5 bases). With 3 bases removed from V and 0 bases from J, the gap between germline ends came to 9 bases. CDR3 size: 14 residues. CDR1 is SGHVS, CDR2 FQNEAQ, per germline. DNA of the CDR3: TGTGCCAGCAGCTTTGGGCGGGCCTCCTACGAGCAGTACTTC. Amino acid sequence: CASSFGRASYEQYF. Based on the CDR3 plus reference TRBV7-8 and TRBJ2-7, the full variable domain is GAGVSQSPRYKVAKRGQDVALRCDPISGHVSLFWYQQALGQGPEFLTYFQNEAQLDKSGLPSDRFFAERPEGSVSTLKIQRTQQEDSAVYLCASSFGRASYEQYFGPGTRLTVT.

This chain's CDR3 is CASSFDSPAGELFF. Written as DNA, the CDR3 is TGTGCCAGCAGCTTTGACAGTCCCGCCGGGGAGCTGTTTTTT. V gene TRBV7-8 combines with J gene TRBJ2-2, with TRBD1 as a possible D gene (5 bases). The CDR3 contains 14 residues. The ends were cut back, 3 bases at V and 6 bases at J, with 11 bases in the middle. Per the germline V gene, CDR1 is SGHVS and CDR2 is FQNEAQ.

The V gene is TRBV2, the J gene TRBJ2-1, with 9 bases aligning to TRBD1. V shed 10 bases, J shed 3 bases, and the junction held 7 bases outside the gene matches. From germline, CDR1 is SNHLY and CDR2 FYNNEI. This CDR3 contains 14 residues. For the CDR3, the DNA is TGTGCCATTCCGGGACAGGGCTTCTACAATGAGCAGTTCTTC. It codes for CAIPGQGFYNEQFF.

This clone was seen more than once but under ten times. As DNA, the CDR3 is TGTGCCAGCAGCCCACGACAGGGGGCCCTAGGCGGCTACACCTTC. Translation gives CASSPRQGALGGYTF. J is TRBJ1-2 and V is TRBV3-1 (or the pseudogene TRBV3-2); 10 positions match TRBD1. The length of the CDR3 is 15 residues. V shed 4 bases, J shed 8 bases, and the junction held 10 bases outside the gene matches. Germline V CDR1 and CDR2: LGHDT, YNNKEL (reference sequence).

This clone was seen just once. The chain recombines TRBV30 with TRBJ2-7; D unclear. Germline values: CDR1 GTSNPN, CDR2 SVGIG (reference sequence). Trimming stripped 4 bases from V and 6 bases from J, with 13 bases between. This CDR3 has 12 amino acids. For the CDR3, the DNA is TGTGCCTGGAATTGGTTACTCGGCGAGCAGTACTTC. Amino acid sequence: CAWNWLLGEQYF.

There are a few counts of this clone. V gene TRBV5-1 combines with J gene TRBJ2-1; 10 bases match TRBD2. CDR1 is SGHRS, CDR2 YFSETQ, per germline. The CDR3 is 15 residues long. V lost 2 bases to trimming and J lost 3 bases; unmatched junction nucleotides: 2. CDR3: CASSLAGGIYNEQFF. As DNA, the CDR3 is TGCGCCAGCAGCTTAGCGGGAGGGATCTACAATGAGCAGTTCTTC.

This clone was seen only a few times. V is TRBV28 and J is TRBJ1-5, with D perhaps matching TRBD1 (5 bases). V lost 2 bases, J lost 9 bases, and 20 bases lay in between. CDR1 and CDR2 from the germline V gene are MDHEN and SYDVKM. The CDR3 length is 16 residues. The CDR3 here is CASSLTPSGESGPQHF. In DNA form, the CDR3 reads TGTGCCAGCAGTTTAACGCCCTCGGGGGAATCGGGGCCCCAGCATTTT.

V gene TRBV9 combines with J gene TRBJ2-5; TRBD1 might be the D (5 bases). This CDR3 spans 15 amino acids. V lost 0 bases to trimming and J lost 2 bases, with 11 bases between them. The germline gives CDR1 SGDLS, CDR2 YYNGEE. The CDR3 DNA follows: TGTGCCAGCAGCGTAGGTTTCAGGGATCAAGAGACCCAGTACTTC. It yields the protein CASSVGFRDQETQYF.

As concerns this clone: The germline gene is not matched at one end of the junction; a read error may be the cause. The chain is built from TRBV28 and TRBJ1-4; TRBD1 agrees at 9 bases. Germline lookup yields CDR1 MDHEN and CDR2 SYDVKM. The CDR3 runs 13 residues. The CDR3 DNA reads as TGTGCCAGTAAAGACAGGGGGAAAGAAAAACTGCTTTTT. Amino acid sequence: CASKDRGKEKLLF.

The chain carries TRBV5-4 and TRBJ2-3; D is unclear. The V end was cut by 2 bases, the J end by 3 bases, with 16 bases between. CDR1 SGHNT and CDR2 YYREEE come from the germline V gene (reference sequence). The CDR3 extends over 16 amino acids. The CDR3 loop reads CASSFIFSRRTDTQYF. CDR3 bases: TGTGCCAGCAGCTTTATCTTCAGTAGGAGAACAGATACGCAGTATTTT. The full variable domain, its missing parts supplied by reference TRBV5-4 and TRBJ2-3, is ETGVTQSPTHLIKTRGQQVTLRCSSQSGHNTVSWYQQALGQGPQFIFQYYREEENGRGNFPPRFSGLQFPNYSSELNVNALELDDSALYLCASSFIFSRRTDTQYFGPGTRLTVL.